Listed below are T cell receptor beta chains from one sample, sequenced in a study of T cell repertoires in cytomegalovirus infection. These receptors' antigens are unknown. Using its own MiXCR run on the reads, TCRdb lists one record per CDR3 protein. Among some 920,000 distinct CDR3 sequences listed, 30% to 40% were seen once. The specimen was cultured CD8+ T cells from PBMCs, collected from culture after CMV antigen stimulation. The receptor source for this set is a human donor in good health (CMV status not recorded). Some clones in this sample may be carry-over from other donors' samples. Each CDR3 is given with its conserved first and last residue. Fields, in order: V gene, clone size, J gene, D gene, CDR3 DNA, CDR3 protein. The D gene is left open where the match is weak. Only part of the rows carry a size: once, few, many, or a class if the clone is expanded.

TRBV7-9	NA	TRBJ2-5	NA	TGTGCCAGCAGCCCCCCCCCCGGGGAGGCCCAGTACTTC	CASSPPPGEAQYF
TRBV23-1	NA	TRBJ2-1	NA	TGCGCCAGCAGCCTCTGGATTCGACATACTCCGATCTACAATGAGCAGTTCTTC	CASSLWIRHTPIYNEQFF
TRBV27	NA	TRBJ2-7	TRBD1	TGTGCCAGCGGGGGGACAGGGACGCCCTACGAGCAGTACTTC	CASGGTGTPYEQYF
TRBV7-8	many	TRBJ2-1	NA	TGTGCCAGCAGCTCATACCGGGACGCAGTCTACAATGAGCAGTTCTTC	CASSSYRDAVYNEQFF
TRBV7-9	few	TRBJ1-5	NA	TGTGCCAGCAGCTTATGGCAGTTTAGCAATCAGCCCCAGCATTTT	CASSLWQFSNQPQHF
TRBV5-1	once	TRBJ2-1	TRBD2	TGCGCCAGCAGCTCCGGGGGCGGGGGGGCACTTGCGAACAATGAGCAGTTCTTC	CASSSGGGGALANNEQFF
TRBV7-6	NA	TRBJ2-3	TRBD1	TGTGCCAGCAGTCACAGGGGTCACACAGATACGCAGTATTTT	CASSHRGHTDTQYF
TRBV6-5	NA	TRBJ2-7	NA	TGTGCCAGCAGTTACGGGAAGCAGACCTACGAGCAGTACTTC	CASSYGKQTYEQYF
TRBV19	NA	TRBJ1-1	NA	TGTGCCAGTCTAAGGTTAGGCGAAGCTTTCTTT	CASLRLGEAFF
TRBV19	NA	TRBJ2-7	TRBD1	TGTGCCAGTAGTATTGACGGGGACAGGGGGCGCTTCGGGGAGCAGTACTTC	CASSIDGDRGRFGEQYF
TRBV6-1	NA	TRBJ1-2	NA	TGTGCCAGCGATCCCCGGGGCCGCTATGGCTACACCTTC	CASDPRGRYGYTF
TRBV7-8	many	TRBJ2-5	TRBD1	TGTGCCAGCAGCTTAGCCGGACAGGGGGCTGTTGGGACCCAGTACTTC	CASSLAGQGAVGTQYF
TRBV7-6	few	TRBJ1-2	NA	TGTGCCAGCAGCTCTCGACAGGTCGGTTATGGCTACACCTTC	CASSSRQVGYGYTF
TRBV6-2/TRBV6-3	NA	TRBJ1-1	NA	TGTGCCAGCAGTCACTCTGGGCTCGCTGAAGCTTTCTTT	CASSHSGLAEAFF
TRBV10-3	NA	TRBJ2-7	TRBD1	TGTGCCATCCTGACGACAGGGAAAGGTGTCGAGCAGTACTTC	CAILTTGKGVEQYF
TRBV6-2/TRBV6-3	NA	TRBJ2-1	NA	TGTGCCAGCAGTTATTCACCCCTAGGACATCTCTATGAGCAGTTCTTC	CASSYSPLGHLYEQFF
TRBV7-9	few	TRBJ1-2	TRBD1	TGTGCCAGCAGCTCCACAGTAGTCGGGACAGAACAAAGAAACTATGGCTACACCTTC	CASSSTVVGTEQRNYGYTF